This T cell receptor beta chain derives from a study of blood T cell repertoires in COVID-19. How the authors handled the data: By means of reference gene primer amplification, nucleated cell counts were estimated. Assay: immunoSEQ multiplex PCR; the TCRdb copy retains only in-frame clones and omits some. V and J calls and clone size are given by that table; D and trimming were obtained from the DNA. The sample holds over 300,000 clones, around 89% seen once. Recruitment covered about 25 US areas and drew participants whose ages spanned roughly 18 to 100 years. Cohort placement rested on clinical history that participants reported themselves. The CDR3 runs 16 residues. Germline V lookup: CDR1 SEHNR, CDR2 FQNEAQ (reference sequence). With V trimmed by 6 bases and J by 1 base, 11 bases remained unmatched.

This TCR was sampled from a woman aged 25-40 years with acute COVID-19. Sequenced sample: PBMCs or T cells enriched from blood (not recorded which). The rearrangement uses TRBV7-9 and TRBJ1-1; 7 bases fit TRBD1. DNA of the CDR3: TGTGCCAGCAGTTCTACTTCCGGGACAGAGAACACTGAAGCTTTCTTT. Translated: CASSSTSGTENTEAFF. The full variable domain, completed using reference TRBV7-9 and TRBJ1-1, is DTGVSQNPRHKITKRGQNVTFRCDPISEHNRLYWYRQTLGQGPEFLTYFQNEAQLEKSRLLSDRFSAERPKGSFSTLEIQRTEQGDSAMYLCASSSTSGTENTEAFFGQGTRLTVV.